Listed below are T cell receptor beta chains from one sample, sequenced in a study of blood T cells in healthy people across ages. TCRdb reprocessed the 5' RACE reads via MiXCR and lists one record per CDR3 protein. The sample carries almost 300,000 distinct CDR3 sequences, 25% to 30% recorded once. The sample consisted of blood. Source of these receptors: a woman in her sixties or seventies in good health. CDR3s include the opening cysteine and the closing phenylalanine or tryptophan. Each record gives: J gene, V gene, D gene, clone size, CDR3 DNA, CDR3 protein. A D gene is named only where the DNA matches it firmly. Expanded clones are given a class, and other clones once, few, many or no size at all.

TRBJ1-1 | TRBV2 | - | many | TGTGCCAGCAGTCTCCAGAGGGACACTGAAGCTTTCTTT | CASSLQRDTEAFF
TRBJ2-1 | TRBV28 | TRBD2 | - | TGTGCCAGCAGTTTTACTAGCGGGAGGTTGGTAGACAATGAGCAGTTCTTC | CASSFTSGRLVDNEQFF
TRBJ2-5 | TRBV7-6 | TRBD1 | few | TGTGCCAGCAGCTTATCCCGACAGGGGGGAGAGACCCAGTACTTC | CASSLSRQGGETQYF
TRBJ2-1 | TRBV29-1 | - | few | TGCAGCGCTCCCCAGACTGGTCCGGGTGAGCAGTTCTTC | CSAPQTGPGEQFF
TRBJ2-7 | TRBV29-1 | - | - | TGCAGCGTCCGAGGACAGTTTGTAAGCGGGCAGTACTTC | CSVRGQFVSGQYF
TRBJ1-2 | TRBV6-6 | - | few | TGTGCCAGCACCGAGGCCGACGGTTATGGCTACACCTTC | CASTEADGYGYTF
TRBJ2-6 | TRBV6-2/TRBV6-3 | TRBD1 | - | TGTGCCAGCAATCCGGGACAGGGATTCTCTGGGGCCAACGTCCTGACTTTC | CASNPGQGFSGANVLTF
TRBJ1-4 | TRBV5-1 | TRBD1 | few | TGCGCCAGCAGCCTACACCTGAACAGGGGGGCAACTAATGAAAAACTGTTTTTT | CASSLHLNRGATNEKLFF
TRBJ1-1 | TRBV28 | - | - | TGTGCCAGCAGTCCCCGCGGGCAGGGAAAAACTGAAGCTTTCTTT | CASSPRGQGKTEAFF
TRBJ1-4 | TRBV28 | - | few | TGTGCCAGCAGTTTGAGGCGCAAGGTCCTGTTTTTT | CASSLRRKVLFF
TRBJ2-1 | TRBV28 | TRBD2 | few | TGTGCCAGCAGTTTAGCGTTAGCGGGAGGGCCAGGAAATGGGCAGTTCTTC | CASSLALAGGPGNGQFF
TRBJ1-6 | TRBV28 | TRBD1 | - | TGCGCCAGCCGGATAGGGCAGGGGGCAAGCTCCTATAATTCACCCCTCCACTTT | CASRIGQGASSYNSPLHF
TRBJ1-2 | TRBV29-1 | TRBD1 | few | TGCAGCGCGGGGGGACAGTCGACTAACTATGGCTACACCTTC | CSAGGQSTNYGYTF
TRBJ1-2 | TRBV6-6 | - | - | TGTGCCAGCAGCTACGACCCCGAAGACTATGGCTACACCTTC | CASSYDPEDYGYTF
TRBJ1-1 | TRBV18 | TRBD1 | - | TGTGCCAGCTCACCACGGGGACAGGGGATGAACACTGAAGCTTTCTTT | CASSPRGQGMNTEAFF
TRBJ2-5 | TRBV7-9 | - | few | TGTGCCACACACCAAGAGACCCAGTACTTC | CATHQETQYF
TRBJ2-1 | TRBV20-1 | TRBD2 | once | TGCAGTGCTGTGACTAGCCAATTGCAGTTCTTC | CSAVTSQLQFF
TRBJ2-2 | TRBV29-1 | - | many | TGCAGCGTTTTACCAGGGACCGGGGAGCTGTTTTTT | CSVLPGTGELFF
TRBJ2-1 | TRBV7-4 | - | - | TGTGCCAGCAGCGAAAGGGGGACTTACTACAATGAGCAGTTCTTC | CASSERGTYYNEQFF